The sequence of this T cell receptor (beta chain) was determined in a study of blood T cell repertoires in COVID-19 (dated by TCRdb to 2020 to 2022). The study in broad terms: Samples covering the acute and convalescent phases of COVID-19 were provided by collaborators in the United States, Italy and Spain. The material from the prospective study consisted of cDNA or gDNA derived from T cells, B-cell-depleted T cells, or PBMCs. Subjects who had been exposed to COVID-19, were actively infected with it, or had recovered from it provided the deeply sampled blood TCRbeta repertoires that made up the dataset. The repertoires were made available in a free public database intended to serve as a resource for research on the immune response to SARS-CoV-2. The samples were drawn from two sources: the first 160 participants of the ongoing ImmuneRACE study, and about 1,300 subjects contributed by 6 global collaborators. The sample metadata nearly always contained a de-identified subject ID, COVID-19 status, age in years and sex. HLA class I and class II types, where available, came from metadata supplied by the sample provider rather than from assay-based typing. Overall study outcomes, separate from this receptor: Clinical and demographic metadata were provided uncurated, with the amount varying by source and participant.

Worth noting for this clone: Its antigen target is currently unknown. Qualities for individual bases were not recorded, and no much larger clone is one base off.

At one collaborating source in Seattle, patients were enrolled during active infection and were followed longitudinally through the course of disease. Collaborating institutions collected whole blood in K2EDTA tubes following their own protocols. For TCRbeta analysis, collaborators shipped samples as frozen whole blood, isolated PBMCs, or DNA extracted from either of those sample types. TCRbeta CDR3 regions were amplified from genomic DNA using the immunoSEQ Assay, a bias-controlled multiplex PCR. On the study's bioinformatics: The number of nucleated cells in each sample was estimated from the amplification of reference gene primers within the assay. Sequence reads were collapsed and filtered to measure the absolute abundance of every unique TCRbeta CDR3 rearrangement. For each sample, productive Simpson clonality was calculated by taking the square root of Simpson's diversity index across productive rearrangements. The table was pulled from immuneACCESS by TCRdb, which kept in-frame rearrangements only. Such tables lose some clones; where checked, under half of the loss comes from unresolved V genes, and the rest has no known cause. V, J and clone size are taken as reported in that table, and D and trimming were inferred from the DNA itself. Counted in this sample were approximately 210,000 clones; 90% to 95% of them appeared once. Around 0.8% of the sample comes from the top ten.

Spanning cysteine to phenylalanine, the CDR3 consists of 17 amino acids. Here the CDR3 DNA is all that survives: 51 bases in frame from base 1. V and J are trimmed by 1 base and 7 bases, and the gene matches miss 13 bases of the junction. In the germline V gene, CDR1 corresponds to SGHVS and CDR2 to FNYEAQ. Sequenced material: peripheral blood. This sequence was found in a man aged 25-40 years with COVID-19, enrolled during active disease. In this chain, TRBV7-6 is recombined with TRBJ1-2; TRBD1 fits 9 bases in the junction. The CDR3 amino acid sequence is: CASSLGGTGNEPGGYTF. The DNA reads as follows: TGTGCCAGCAGCTTAGGAGGGACAGGGAATGAGCCCGGTGGCTACACCTTC.